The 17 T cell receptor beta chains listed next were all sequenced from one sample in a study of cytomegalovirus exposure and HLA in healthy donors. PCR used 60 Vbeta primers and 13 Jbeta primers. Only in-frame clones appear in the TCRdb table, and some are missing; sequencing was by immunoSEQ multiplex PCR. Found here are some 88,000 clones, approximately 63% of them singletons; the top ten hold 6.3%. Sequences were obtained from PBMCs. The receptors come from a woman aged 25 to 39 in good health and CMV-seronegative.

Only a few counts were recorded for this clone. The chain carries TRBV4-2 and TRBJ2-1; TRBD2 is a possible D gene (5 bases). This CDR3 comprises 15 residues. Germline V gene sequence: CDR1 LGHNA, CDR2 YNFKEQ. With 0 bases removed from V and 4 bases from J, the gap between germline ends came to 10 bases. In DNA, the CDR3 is TGTGCCAGCAGCCAAGAGGAGAGGGCGTACAATGAGCAGTTCTTC. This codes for CASSQEERAYNEQFF.

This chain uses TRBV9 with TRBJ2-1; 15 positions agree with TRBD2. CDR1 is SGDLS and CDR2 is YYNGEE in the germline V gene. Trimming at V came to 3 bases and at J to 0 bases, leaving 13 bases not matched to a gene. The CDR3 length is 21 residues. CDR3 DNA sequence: TGTGCCAGCAGCGGATGGACTAGCGGGAGGGCCCTCGGAAGCTCCTACAATGAGCAGTTCTTC. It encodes CASSGWTSGRALGSSYNEQFF. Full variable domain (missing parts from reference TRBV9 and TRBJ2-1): DSGVTQTPKHLITATGQRVTLRCSPRSGDLSVYWYQQSLDQGLQFLIQYYNGEERAKGNILERFSAQQFPDLHSELNLSSLELGDSALYFCASSGWTSGRALGSSYNEQFFGPGTRLTVL.

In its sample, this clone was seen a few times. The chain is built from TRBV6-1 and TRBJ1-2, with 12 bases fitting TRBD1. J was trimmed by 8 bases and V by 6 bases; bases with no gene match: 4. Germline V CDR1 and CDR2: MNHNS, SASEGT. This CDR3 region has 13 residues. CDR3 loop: CASRGQGAGGYTF. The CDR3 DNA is TGTGCCAGCAGGGGACAGGGGGCCGGAGGCTACACCTTC.

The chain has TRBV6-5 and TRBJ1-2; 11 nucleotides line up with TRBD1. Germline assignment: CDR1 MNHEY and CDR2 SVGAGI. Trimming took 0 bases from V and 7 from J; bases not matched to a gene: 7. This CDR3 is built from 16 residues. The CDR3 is CASSYSWTGGRRGYTF. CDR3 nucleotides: TGTGCCAGCAGTTACTCCTGGACAGGGGGCAGGCGTGGCTACACCTTC.

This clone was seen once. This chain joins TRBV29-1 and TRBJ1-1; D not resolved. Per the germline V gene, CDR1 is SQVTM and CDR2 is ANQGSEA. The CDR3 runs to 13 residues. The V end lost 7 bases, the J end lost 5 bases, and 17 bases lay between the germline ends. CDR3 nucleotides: TGCAGCGCCCCAGCGGGCCCGTGGACTGAAGCTTTCTTT. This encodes CSAPAGPWTEAFF.

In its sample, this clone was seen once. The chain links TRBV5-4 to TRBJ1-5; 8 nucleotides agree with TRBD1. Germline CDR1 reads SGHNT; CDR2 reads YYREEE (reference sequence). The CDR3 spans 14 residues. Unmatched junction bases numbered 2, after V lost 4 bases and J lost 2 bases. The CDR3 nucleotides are TGTGCCAGCAGCGCGGGACAGGGCAATCAGCCCCAGCATTTT. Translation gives CASSAGQGNQPQHF.

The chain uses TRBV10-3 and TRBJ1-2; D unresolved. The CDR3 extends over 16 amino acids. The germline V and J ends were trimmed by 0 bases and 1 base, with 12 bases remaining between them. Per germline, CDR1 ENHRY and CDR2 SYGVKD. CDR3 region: CAISESKRADNYGYTF. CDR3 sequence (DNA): TGTGCCATCAGTGAGTCAAAGAGGGCGGATAACTATGGCTACACCTTC.

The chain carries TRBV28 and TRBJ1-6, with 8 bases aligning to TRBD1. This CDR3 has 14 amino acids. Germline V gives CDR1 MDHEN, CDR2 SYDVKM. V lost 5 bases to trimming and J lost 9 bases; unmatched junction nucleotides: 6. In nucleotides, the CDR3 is TGTGCCAGCAGTCCAGGGGGCAGCGGTTCACCCCTCCACTTT. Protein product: CASSPGGSGSPLHF. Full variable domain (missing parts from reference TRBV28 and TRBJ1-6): DVKVTQSSRYLVKRTGEKVFLECVQDMDHENMFWYRQDPGLGLRLIYFSYDVKMKEKGDIPEGYSVSREKKERFSLILESASTNQTSMYLCASSPGGSGSPLHFGNGTRLTVT.

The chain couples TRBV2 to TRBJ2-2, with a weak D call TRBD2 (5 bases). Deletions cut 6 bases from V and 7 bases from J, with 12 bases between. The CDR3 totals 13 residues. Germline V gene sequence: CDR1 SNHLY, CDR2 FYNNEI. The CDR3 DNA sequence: TGTGCCAGCAGCCGCGACCGGGGCGGGGAGCTGTTTTTT. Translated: CASSRDRGGELFF.

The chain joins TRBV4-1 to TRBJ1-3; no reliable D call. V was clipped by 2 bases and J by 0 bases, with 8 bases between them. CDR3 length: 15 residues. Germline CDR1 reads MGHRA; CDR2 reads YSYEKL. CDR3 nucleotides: TGCGCCAGCAGCCAACCGAGGGACTCTGGAAACACCATATATTTT. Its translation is CASSQPRDSGNTIYF.

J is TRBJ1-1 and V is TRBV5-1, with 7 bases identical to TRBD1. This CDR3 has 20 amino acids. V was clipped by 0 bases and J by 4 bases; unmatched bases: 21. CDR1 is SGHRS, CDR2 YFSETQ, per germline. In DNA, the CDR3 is TGCGCCAGCAGCTTGGCCGGTAACAGGGGTTCGGGCAAACCTGGCACTGAAGCTTTCTTT. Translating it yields CASSLAGNRGSGKPGTEAFF.

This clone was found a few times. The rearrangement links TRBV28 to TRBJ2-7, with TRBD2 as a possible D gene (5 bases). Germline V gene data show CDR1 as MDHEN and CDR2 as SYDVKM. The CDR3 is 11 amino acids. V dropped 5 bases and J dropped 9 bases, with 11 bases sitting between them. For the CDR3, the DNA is TGTGCCAGCAGTCGCGGGCCGGGGCAGTACTTC. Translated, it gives CASSRGPGQYF.

CDR3 nucleotides: TGTGCCAGCAGCTTGGGACAGGGATCCACAGATACGCAGTATTTT. Amino acid sequence: CASSLGQGSTDTQYF. This chain joins TRBV5-5 and TRBJ2-3; TRBD1 matches 7 bases. The CDR3 loop spans 15 amino acids. J was trimmed by 2 bases and V by 0 bases; bases with no gene match: 3. From germline, CDR1 is SGHKS and CDR2 YYEKEE (reference sequence).

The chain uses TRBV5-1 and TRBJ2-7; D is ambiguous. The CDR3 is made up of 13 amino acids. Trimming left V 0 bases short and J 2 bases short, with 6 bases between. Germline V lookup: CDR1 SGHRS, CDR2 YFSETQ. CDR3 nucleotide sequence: TGCGCCAGCAGCTTGGATATTACCTACGAGCAGTACTTC. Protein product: CASSLDITYEQYF.

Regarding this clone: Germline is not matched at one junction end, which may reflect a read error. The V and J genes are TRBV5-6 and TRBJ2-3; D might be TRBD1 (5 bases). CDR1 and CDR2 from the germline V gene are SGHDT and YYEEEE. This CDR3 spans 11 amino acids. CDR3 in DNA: TGTGCCAGCAGCTTAAGGGGCAGTCCTTCTTTT. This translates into CASSLRGSPSF. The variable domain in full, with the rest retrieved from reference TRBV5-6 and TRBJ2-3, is DAGVTQSPTHLIKTRGQQVTLRCSPKSGHDTVSWYQQALGQGPQFIFQYYEEEERQRGNFPDRFSGHQFPNYSSELNVNALLLGDSALYLCASSLRGSPSFGPGTRLTVL.

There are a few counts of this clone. CDR3 protein: CASSWGGIRQQETQYF. The CDR3 nucleotides read TGTGCCAGCAGCTGGGGGGGAATCAGGCAACAAGAGACCCAGTACTTC. The V gene is TRBV7-9, the J gene TRBJ2-5; 7 bases line up with TRBD2. The germline CDR1 and CDR2 sequences are SEHNR and FQNEAQ (reference sequence). This CDR3 contains 16 residues. Losses at the gene ends were 4 bases for V and 2 bases for J; bases not matched to a gene: 10.

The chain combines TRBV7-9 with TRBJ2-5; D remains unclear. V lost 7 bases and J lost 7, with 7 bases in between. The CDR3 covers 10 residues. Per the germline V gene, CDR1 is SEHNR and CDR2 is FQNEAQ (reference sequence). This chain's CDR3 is CASTAGTQYF. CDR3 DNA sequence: TGTGCCAGCACCGCCGGGACCCAGTACTTC.